This T cell receptor (beta chain) comes out of a study of long-term antiretroviral therapy in people with HIV. Sequencing used immunoSEQ v3.0 at survey level. Libraries were prepared by immunoSEQ multiplex PCR; TCRdb keeps only in-frame clonotypes and omits some of them. The data show 17,000 or so clones, 80% seen once. Germline trimming cut 3 bases from V and 6 bases from J; bases unmatched to any gene: 4. The CDR3 has 13 amino acids. Germline V CDR1 and CDR2: SGHNT, YENEEA. The sequence was collected from a man between 18 and 29 years old with HIV. This specimen was unsorted PBMCs, taken 0.1 years before starting antiretroviral therapy. The V call is TRBV11-3, the J call TRBJ1-1, with 7 bases lining up with TRBD1. CDR3 amino acids: CASSLETGSEAFF. Here the CDR3 DNA reads TGTGCCAGCAGCTTGGAGACAGGGTCTGAAGCTTTCTTT.